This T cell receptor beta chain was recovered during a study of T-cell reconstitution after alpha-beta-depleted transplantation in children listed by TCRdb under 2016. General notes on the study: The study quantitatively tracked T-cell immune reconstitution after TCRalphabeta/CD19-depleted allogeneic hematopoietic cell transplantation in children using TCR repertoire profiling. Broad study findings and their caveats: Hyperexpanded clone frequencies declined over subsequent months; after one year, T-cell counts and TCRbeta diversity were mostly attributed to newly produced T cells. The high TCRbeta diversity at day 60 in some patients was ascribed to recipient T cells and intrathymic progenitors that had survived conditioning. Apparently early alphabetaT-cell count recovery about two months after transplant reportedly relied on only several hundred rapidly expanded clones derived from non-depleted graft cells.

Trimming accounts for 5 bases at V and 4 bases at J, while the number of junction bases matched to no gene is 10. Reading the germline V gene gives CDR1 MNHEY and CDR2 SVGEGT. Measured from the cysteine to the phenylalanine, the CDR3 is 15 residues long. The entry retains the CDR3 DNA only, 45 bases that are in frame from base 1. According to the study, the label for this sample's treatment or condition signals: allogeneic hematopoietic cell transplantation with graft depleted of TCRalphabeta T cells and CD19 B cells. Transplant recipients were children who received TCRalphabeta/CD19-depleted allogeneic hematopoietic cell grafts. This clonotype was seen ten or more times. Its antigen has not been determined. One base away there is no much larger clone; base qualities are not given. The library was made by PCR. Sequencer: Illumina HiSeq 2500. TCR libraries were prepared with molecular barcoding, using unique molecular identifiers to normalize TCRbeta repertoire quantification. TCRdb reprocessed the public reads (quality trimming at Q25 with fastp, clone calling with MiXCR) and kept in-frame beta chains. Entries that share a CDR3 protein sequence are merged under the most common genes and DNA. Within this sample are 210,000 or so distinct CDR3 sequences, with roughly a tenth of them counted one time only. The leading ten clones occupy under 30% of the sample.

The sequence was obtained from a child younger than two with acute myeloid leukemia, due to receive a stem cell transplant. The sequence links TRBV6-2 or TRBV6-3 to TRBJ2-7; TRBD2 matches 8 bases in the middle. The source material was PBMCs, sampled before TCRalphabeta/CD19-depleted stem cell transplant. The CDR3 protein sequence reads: CASSTSGGGSYEQYF. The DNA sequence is TGTGCCAGCAGTACCTCGGGCGGGGGGAGTTACGAGCAGTACTTC.